What follows are 3 T cell receptor beta chains derived from one specimen sequenced in a study of T cell repertoires in cytomegalovirus infection. Their recognized antigens are unknown. Via MiXCR, TCRdb re-called the reads, giving one row per CDR3 protein. Of 800,000 to 950,000 distinct CDR3 sequences in the sample, about 30% were seen once. Material: cultured CD8+ T cells from PBMCs, obtained from culture after CMV antigen stimulation. The receptors were gathered from a human donor in good health (CMV status not recorded). Some clones in this sample may be carry-over from other donors' samples.

This clonotype was counted a few times. The chain is built from TRBV19 and TRBJ1-1, with D perhaps matching TRBD1 (5 bases). Trimming stripped 9 bases from V and 4 bases from J, with 18 bases between. From germline, CDR1 is LNHDA and CDR2 SQIVND (reference sequence). CDR3 size: 14 residues. The CDR3 sequence is CASIDRGDGTEAFF. The DNA of the CDR3 is TGTGCCAGCATTGACAGAGGTGATGGCACTGAAGCTTTCTTT.

CDR3 loop: CASSPHRVNTEAFF. Written as DNA, the CDR3 is TGTGCCAGCAGCCCGCACAGGGTGAACACTGAAGCTTTCTTT. V is TRBV7-9 and J is TRBJ1-1, with D tentatively TRBD1 (6 bases). Germline V gives CDR1 SEHNR, CDR2 FQNEAQ (reference sequence). The CDR3 loop spans 14 amino acids. Trimming cost V 5 bases and J 0 bases, with 10 bases left between them.

This clonotype appeared a few times. The chain joins TRBV7-2 to TRBJ1-1; 8 nucleotides agree with TRBD1. V trimming: 4 bases; J trimming: 3 bases; junction bases outside the gene matches: 13. Per germline, CDR1 SGHTA and CDR2 FQGNSA. This CDR3 region has 17 residues. CDR3 amino acids: CASSSRTGRRLDTEAFF. The CDR3 bases are TGTGCCAGCAGCTCTCGGACAGGGAGGAGGTTGGACACTGAAGCTTTCTTT.